A single sample is the source of the 21 T cell receptor beta chains below, sequenced in a study of sequential checkpoint blockade in melanoma. Assay used: immunoSEQ multiplex PCR; TCRdb lists only in-frame clones, some missing. Counted here are 1,000 to 1,200 clones, about 30% occurring once; the ten biggest clones make up about 3.3%. Regarding treatment: randomized to nivolumab then ipilimumab (arm A) or the reverse (arm B). The specimen was tumor tissue (inferred from file names), collected from a patient given nivolumab and ipilimumab in sequence. These receptor sequences come from a human donor with melanoma.

By share, this clone counts as medium-sized. The chain recombines TRBV11-3 with TRBJ2-5, with 12 bases lining up with TRBD2. There are 16 residues in the CDR3. Germline V lookup: CDR1 SGHNT, CDR2 YENEEA. V was pared by 3 bases and J by 5 bases, with 7 bases of the junction left unmatched. CDR3 sequence reads: CASSFSSGRGGETQYF. In nucleotides, the CDR3 is TGTGCCAGCAGCTTCTCTAGCGGGAGGGGCGGGGAGACCCAGTACTTC. Filled out from reference TRBV11-3 and TRBJ2-5, the complete variable domain reads EAGVVQSPRYKIIEKKQPVAFWCNPISGHNTLYWYLQNLGQGPELLIRYENEEAVDDSQLPKDRFSAERLKGVDSTLKIQPAELGDSAVYLCASSFSSGRGGETQYFGPGTRLLVL.

A remark on this clone: One end of the junction does not line up with germline, which may come from a read error. This chain joins TRBV10-2 and TRBJ1-5, with TRBD1 as a possible D gene (5 bases). The CDR3 contains 15 residues. From germline, CDR1 is WSHSY and CDR2 SAAADI. The CDR3 DNA is TGCGCCAGCAGAGAGTCCCCGCCCGGGACCCAGCCCCAGCATTTT. Protein product: CASRESPPGTQPQHF.

The table lists this clone with a few counts. V and J are TRBV29-1 and TRBJ1-1, with D perhaps matching TRBD1 (6 bases). CDR3 length equals 15 residues. CDR1 SQVTM and CDR2 ANQGSEA come from the germline V gene. V was pared by 6 bases and J by 3 bases, with 20 bases between. CDR3 region: CSVETGKRRYTEAFF. The CDR3 DNA reads TGCAGCGTGGAAACAGGGAAGCGGCGTTACACTGAAGCTTTCTTT.

The chain couples TRBV19 to TRBJ1-2; the match to TRBD1 covers 9 bases. Trimming removed 6 bases from V and 1 base from J; junction bases left unmatched: 0. The V gene's germline CDR1 is LNHDA and CDR2 SQIVND (reference sequence). This CDR3 has 13 amino acids. The CDR3 coding sequence is TGTGCCAGTAGGACAGGGGGTAACTATGGCTACACCTTC. Amino acid sequence: CASRTGGNYGYTF.

J is TRBJ2-1 and V is TRBV6-8; TRBD2 agrees at 13 bases. Germline loops: CDR1 MNHGY, CDR2 SAAAGT. The CDR3 spans 17 residues. J lost 5 bases, V lost 6 bases, and 10 bases had no gene match. CDR3 loop: CASRFRLAGGPNNEQFF. CDR3 nucleotide sequence: TGTGCCAGCAGATTTAGACTAGCGGGGGGACCCAACAATGAGCAGTTCTTC.

This clone ranks as medium-sized. This sequence joins TRBV11-3 and TRBJ2-3; 8 positions match TRBD1. The junction had 10 bases not matched to a gene; V was cut back by 5 bases and J by 6 bases. CDR3 length: 15 residues. Germline V gene sequence: CDR1 SGHNT, CDR2 YENEEA. The CDR3 bases are TGTGCCAGCAGCCAGACAGGGGCCGGAAGGGATACGCAGTATTTT. Its protein is CASSQTGAGRDTQYF.

This clone was seen more than once but under ten times. The chain links TRBV23-1 to TRBJ1-2, with TRBD1 identical over 11 bases. TRBV23-1 is known as an ORF, though its function is uncertain. The CDR3 is 18 amino acids. V shed 3 bases and J 2 bases; nucleotides not matched to a gene: 11. The DNA for the CDR3 is TGCGCCAGCAGTCATTCTCCCCGGGACAGGGGGTTAAACTATGGCTACACCTTC. Residues: CASSHSPRDRGLNYGYTF.

The chain employs TRBV10-2 and TRBJ2-1, with TRBD1 identical over 11 bases. The CDR3 is made up of 15 amino acids. The V gene end was trimmed by 6 bases and the J gene end by 8 bases; junction bases not matched to a gene: 9. From germline, CDR1 is WSHSY and CDR2 SAAADI. This chain's CDR3 is CASRKGTGGLYEQFF. CDR3 nucleotide sequence: TGCGCCAGCAGAAAAGGGACAGGGGGTTTGTATGAGCAGTTCTTC.

This clone occurred a few times. V usage is TRBV15 and J usage is TRBJ1-4, with D possibly TRBD1 on 6 matching bases. Trimming left V 3 bases short and J 4 bases short, with 15 bases between. Germline lookup yields CDR1 LNHNV and CDR2 YYDKDF (reference sequence). The CDR3 runs 16 residues. The chain's CDR3 is CATSRGGAGVNEKLFF. The CDR3 nucleotides are TGTGCCACCAGCAGGGGGGGGGCAGGAGTTAATGAAAAACTGTTTTTT.

CDR3 protein: CASSRTSVGETQYF. The CDR3, as DNA: TGTGCCAGTAGTAGGACTAGCGTTGGGGAGACCCAGTACTTC. The chain joins TRBV19 to TRBJ2-5; 9 bases fit TRBD2. V lost 4 bases to trimming and J lost 5 bases; unmatched junction nucleotides: 5. The length of the CDR3 is 14 residues. Germline V lookup: CDR1 LNHDA, CDR2 SQIVND (reference sequence).

Within the sample, this clone is medium-sized. The chain carries TRBV11-3 and TRBJ2-1, with 9 bases fitting TRBD2. The CDR3 covers 16 residues. Germline V gene lookup returns CDR1 SGHNT and CDR2 YENEEA. Losses at the gene ends were 1 base for V and 6 bases for J; bases not matched to a gene: 7. The DNA of the CDR3 is TGTGCCAGCAGCTTAGTTGGCCTAGCGGGGTCCAATGAGCAGTTCTTC. It translates to CASSLVGLAGSNEQFF.

This clone is judged large. In DNA form, the CDR3 reads TGTGCCAGCAGCCAAGCGGACAGGGTGGACGGAAACACCATATATTTT. This translates into CASSQADRVDGNTIYF. The chain is built from TRBV11-3 and TRBJ1-3; 8 bases map to TRBD1. Germline CDR1 is SGHNT and CDR2 is YENEEA. The CDR3 sequence is 16 residues long. Trimming cost V 5 bases and J 4 bases; bases outside gene matches: 10.

By proportion, this clone is medium-sized. The chain recombines TRBV9 with TRBJ1-1; 8 bases are a match to TRBD1. Germline CDR1 reads SGDLS; CDR2 reads YYNGEE. CDR3 length equals 15 residues. Losses at the gene ends were 6 bases for V and 0 bases for J; bases not matched to a gene: 7. The CDR3 region has the DNA TGTGCCAGCATCCGGGACAGGATCATGAACACTGAAGCTTTCTTT. Its translation is CASIRDRIMNTEAFF.

This clone was seen a few times. The chain carries TRBV6-1 and TRBJ1-1; maybe TRBD1 (6 bases). Trimming pared 1 base from V and 11 bases from J, leaving 14 bases between. There are 13 residues in the CDR3. CDR1 is MNHNS, CDR2 SASEGT, per germline. CDR3 in DNA: TGTGCCAGCAGTGAAGTCCCAGGGGCTGGGGCTTTCTTT. Translated: CASSEVPGAGAFF.

This chain joins TRBV15 and TRBJ2-3; 11 bases agree with TRBD1. The germline V gene has CDR1 LNHNV and CDR2 YYDKDF (reference sequence). CDR3 length equals 18 residues. The junction had 10 bases not matched to a gene; V was cut back by 2 bases and J by 3 bases. The CDR3 DNA follows: TGTGCCACCAGCAGACTCTGGGAACGGGACAGGGGGACAGATACGCAGTATTTT. Protein sequence: CATSRLWERDRGTDTQYF.

This clone has only a few counts. The chain couples TRBV4-1 to TRBJ1-3; a weak D match, TRBD1 (5 bases). Deletions cut 0 bases from V and 4 bases from J, with 10 bases between. The CDR3 has 15 amino acids. Germline CDR1 is MGHRA and CDR2 is YSYEKL. The CDR3 DNA sequence: TGCGCCAGCAGCCAAGATCTACAGGTCGGAAACACCATATATTTT. This sequence encodes CASSQDLQVGNTIYF.

This clone is labeled as medium-sized. V usage is TRBV11-3 and J usage is TRBJ2-1, with 8 bases identical to TRBD2. Per germline, CDR1 SGHNT and CDR2 YENEEA. This CDR3 is built from 15 residues. The V and J ends lost 5 bases and 7 bases, in that order; junction bases with no gene match: 10. The chain's CDR3 is CASSPDGGAGNEQFF. The CDR3 DNA sequence: TGTGCCAGCAGCCCGGACGGGGGGGCTGGAAATGAGCAGTTCTTC.

This clone was counted only a few times. The chain carries TRBV6-8 and TRBJ2-3; D may be TRBD2 (6 bases). CDR1 is MNHGY, CDR2 SAAAGT, per germline. V gave up 7 bases and J gave up 6 bases, with 11 bases separating them. The CDR3 extends over 12 amino acids. CDR3 amino acids: CASNPGGDTQYF. DNA for the CDR3: TGTGCCAGCAACCCCGGGGGTGATACGCAGTATTTT.

This clone showed up just a few times. V is TRBV6-8 and J is TRBJ1-1; D not resolved. In germline, CDR1 is MNHGY, CDR2 SAAAGT. This CDR3 spans 13 amino acids. V lost 2 bases and J lost 1, with 5 bases in between. In DNA form, the CDR3 reads TGTGCCAGCAGTTACAGGGCGAACACTGAAGCTTTCTTT. Protein: CASSYRANTEAFF.

The DNA of the CDR3 is TGCGCCAGCAGTGAGTCGACGCTAAACCCCAATCAGCCCCAGCATTTT. Translating gives CASSESTLNPNQPQHF. The rearrangement joins TRBV10-2 to TRBJ1-5; D gene unclear. CDR3 length equals 16 residues. Germline CDR1 and CDR2: WSHSY and SAAADI. V was clipped by 0 bases and J by 3 bases, with 12 bases between them.

This clone qualifies as large. The chain employs TRBV6-8 and TRBJ2-7; D is unclear. CDR1 is MNHGY and CDR2 is SAAAGT in the germline V gene. There are 13 residues in the CDR3. V was pared by 6 bases and J by 6 bases, with 15 bases between. The CDR3 region is CASSSTPPVEQYF. The CDR3 DNA reads as TGTGCCAGCAGCAGCACTCCCCCAGTCGAGCAGTACTTC.